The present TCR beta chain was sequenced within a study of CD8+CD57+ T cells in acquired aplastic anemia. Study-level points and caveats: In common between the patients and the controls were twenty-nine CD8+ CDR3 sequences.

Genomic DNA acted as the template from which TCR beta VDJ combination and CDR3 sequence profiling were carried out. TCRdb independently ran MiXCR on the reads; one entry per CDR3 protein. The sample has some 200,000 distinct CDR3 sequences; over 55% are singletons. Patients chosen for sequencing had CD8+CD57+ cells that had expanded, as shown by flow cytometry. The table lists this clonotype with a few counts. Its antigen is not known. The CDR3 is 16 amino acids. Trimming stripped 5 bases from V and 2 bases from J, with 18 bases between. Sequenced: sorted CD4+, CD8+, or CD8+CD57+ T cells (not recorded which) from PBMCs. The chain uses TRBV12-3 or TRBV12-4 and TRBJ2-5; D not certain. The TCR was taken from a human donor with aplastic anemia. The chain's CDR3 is CASSHIDPGRQETQYF. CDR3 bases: TGTGCCAGCAGTCACATAGATCCCGGCAGACAAGAGACCCAGTACTTC.